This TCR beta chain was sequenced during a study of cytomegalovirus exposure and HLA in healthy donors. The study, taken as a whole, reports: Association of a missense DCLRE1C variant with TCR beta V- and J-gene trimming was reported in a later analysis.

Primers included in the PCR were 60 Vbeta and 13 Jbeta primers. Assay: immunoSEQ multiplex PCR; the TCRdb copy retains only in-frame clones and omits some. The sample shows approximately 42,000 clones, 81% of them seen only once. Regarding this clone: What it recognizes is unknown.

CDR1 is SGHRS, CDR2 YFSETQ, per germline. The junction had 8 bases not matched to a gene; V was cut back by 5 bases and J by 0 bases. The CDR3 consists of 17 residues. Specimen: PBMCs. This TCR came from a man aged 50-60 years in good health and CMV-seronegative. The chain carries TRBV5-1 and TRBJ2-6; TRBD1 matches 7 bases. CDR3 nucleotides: TGCGCCAGCAGTCCGGGACAGCCTGTCTCTGGGGCCAACGTCCTGACTTTC. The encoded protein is CASSPGQPVSGANVLTF.